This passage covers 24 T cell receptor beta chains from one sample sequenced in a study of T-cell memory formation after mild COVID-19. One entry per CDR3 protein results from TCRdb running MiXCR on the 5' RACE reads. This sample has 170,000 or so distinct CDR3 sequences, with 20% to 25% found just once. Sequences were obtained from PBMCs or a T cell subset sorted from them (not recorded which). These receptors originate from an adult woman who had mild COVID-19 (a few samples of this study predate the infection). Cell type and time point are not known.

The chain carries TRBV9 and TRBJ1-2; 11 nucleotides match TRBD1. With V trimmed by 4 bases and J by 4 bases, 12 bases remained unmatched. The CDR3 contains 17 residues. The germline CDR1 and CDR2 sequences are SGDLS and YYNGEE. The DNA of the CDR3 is TGTGCCAGCAGCCCGGACAGGGGGCTCCCCGGGTTCTATGGCTACACCTTC. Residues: CASSPDRGLPGFYGYTF.

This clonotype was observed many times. The CDR3 reads CASSPIDRTSFSYEQYF. The CDR3 DNA is TGCGCCAGCAGCCCGATCGACAGGACCTCCTTTTCCTACGAGCAGTACTTC. The chain carries TRBV5-1 and TRBJ2-7, with D perhaps matching TRBD1 (6 bases). With 4 bases removed from V and 1 base from J, the gap between germline ends came to 21 bases. The CDR3 length is 17 residues. Looked up from germline, CDR1 is SGHRS and CDR2 is YFSETQ.

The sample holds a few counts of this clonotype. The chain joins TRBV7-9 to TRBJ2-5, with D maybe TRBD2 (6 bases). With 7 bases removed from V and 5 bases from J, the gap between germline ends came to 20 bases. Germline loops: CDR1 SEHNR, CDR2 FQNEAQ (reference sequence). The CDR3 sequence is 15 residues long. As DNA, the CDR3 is TGTGCCAGCACCGTCAGGGCGGGGTCACGGGAGACCCAGTACTTC. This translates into CASTVRAGSRETQYF.

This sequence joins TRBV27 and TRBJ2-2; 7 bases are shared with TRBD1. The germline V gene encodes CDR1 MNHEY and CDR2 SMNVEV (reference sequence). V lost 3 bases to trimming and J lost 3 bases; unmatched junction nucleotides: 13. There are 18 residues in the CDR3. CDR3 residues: CASSFGSTDRAHTGELFF. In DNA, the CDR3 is TGTGCCAGCAGTTTTGGGTCGACAGACAGGGCCCACACCGGGGAGCTGTTTTTT.

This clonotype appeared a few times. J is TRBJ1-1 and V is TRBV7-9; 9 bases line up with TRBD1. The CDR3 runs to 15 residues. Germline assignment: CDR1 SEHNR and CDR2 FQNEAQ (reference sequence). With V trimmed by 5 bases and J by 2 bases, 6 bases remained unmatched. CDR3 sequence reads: CASSIPGQGNTEAFF. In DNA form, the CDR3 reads TGTGCCAGCAGCATACCGGGACAGGGAAACACTGAAGCTTTCTTT.

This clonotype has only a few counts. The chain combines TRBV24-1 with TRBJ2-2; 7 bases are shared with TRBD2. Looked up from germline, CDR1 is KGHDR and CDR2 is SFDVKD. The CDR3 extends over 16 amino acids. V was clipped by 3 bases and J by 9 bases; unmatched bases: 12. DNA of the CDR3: TGTGCCACCAGTGATGATGGGACTAAGTCACCCCGGGAGCTGTTTTTT. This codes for CATSDDGTKSPRELFF.

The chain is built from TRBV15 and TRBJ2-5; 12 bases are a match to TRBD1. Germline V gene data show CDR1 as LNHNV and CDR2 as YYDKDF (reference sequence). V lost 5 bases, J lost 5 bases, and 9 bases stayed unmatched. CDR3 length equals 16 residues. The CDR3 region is CATSHLGTGGRETQYF. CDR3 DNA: TGTGCCACCAGCCACTTGGGGACAGGGGGCCGTGAGACCCAGTACTTC.

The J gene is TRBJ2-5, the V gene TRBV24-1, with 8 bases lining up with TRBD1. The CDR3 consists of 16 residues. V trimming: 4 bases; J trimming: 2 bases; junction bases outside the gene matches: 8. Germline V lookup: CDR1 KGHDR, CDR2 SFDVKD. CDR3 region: CATSEADRAFQETQYF. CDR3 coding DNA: TGTGCCACCAGTGAAGCGGACAGGGCCTTTCAAGAGACCCAGTACTTC.

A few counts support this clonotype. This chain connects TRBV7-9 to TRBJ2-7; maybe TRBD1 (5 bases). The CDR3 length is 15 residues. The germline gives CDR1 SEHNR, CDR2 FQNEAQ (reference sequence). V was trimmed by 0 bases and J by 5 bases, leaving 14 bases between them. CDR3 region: CASSLAAGPPNEQYF. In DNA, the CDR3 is TGTGCCAGCAGCTTAGCGGCAGGGCCTCCTAACGAGCAGTACTTC.

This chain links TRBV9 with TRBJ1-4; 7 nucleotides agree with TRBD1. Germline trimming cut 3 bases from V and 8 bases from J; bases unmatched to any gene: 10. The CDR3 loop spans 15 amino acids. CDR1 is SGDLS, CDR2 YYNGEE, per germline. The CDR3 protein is CASSAGQATREKLFF. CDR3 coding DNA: TGTGCCAGCAGCGCCGGACAGGCGACTAGGGAAAAACTGTTTTTT. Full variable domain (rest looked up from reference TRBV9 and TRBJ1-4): DSGVTQTPKHLITATGQRVTLRCSPRSGDLSVYWYQQSLDQGLQFLIQYYNGEERAKGNILERFSAQQFPDLHSELNLSSLELGDSALYFCASSAGQATREKLFFGSGTQLSVL.

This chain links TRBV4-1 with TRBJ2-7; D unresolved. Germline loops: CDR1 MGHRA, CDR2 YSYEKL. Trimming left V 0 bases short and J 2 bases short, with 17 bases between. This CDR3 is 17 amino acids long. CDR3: CASSQDRDIGATYEQYF. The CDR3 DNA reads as TGCGCCAGCAGCCAAGATCGAGACATTGGTGCGACCTACGAGCAGTACTTC.

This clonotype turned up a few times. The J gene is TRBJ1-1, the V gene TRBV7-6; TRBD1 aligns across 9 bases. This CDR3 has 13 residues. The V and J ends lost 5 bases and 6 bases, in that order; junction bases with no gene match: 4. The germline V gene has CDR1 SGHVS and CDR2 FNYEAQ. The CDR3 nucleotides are TGTGCCAGCAGCCTGGGACAGGGTCCTGAAGCTTTCTTT. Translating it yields CASSLGQGPEAFF.

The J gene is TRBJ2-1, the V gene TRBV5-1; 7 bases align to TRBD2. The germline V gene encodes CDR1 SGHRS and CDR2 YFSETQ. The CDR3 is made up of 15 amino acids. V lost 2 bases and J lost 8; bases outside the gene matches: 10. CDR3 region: CASSFGESGNDEQFF. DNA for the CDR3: TGCGCCAGCAGCTTCGGAGAGAGCGGGAACGATGAGCAGTTCTTC.

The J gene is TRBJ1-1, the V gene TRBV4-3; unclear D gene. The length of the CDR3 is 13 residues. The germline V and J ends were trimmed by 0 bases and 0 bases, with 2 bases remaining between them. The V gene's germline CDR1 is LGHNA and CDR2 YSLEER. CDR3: CASSQELNTEAFF. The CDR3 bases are TGCGCCAGCAGCCAAGAATTGAACACTGAAGCTTTCTTT.

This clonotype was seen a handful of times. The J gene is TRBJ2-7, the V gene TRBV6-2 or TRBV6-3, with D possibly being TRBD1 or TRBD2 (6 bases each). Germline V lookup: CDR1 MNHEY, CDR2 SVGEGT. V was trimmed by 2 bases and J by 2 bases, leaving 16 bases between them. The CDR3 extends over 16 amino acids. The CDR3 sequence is CASSYVRRGRTYEQYF. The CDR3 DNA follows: TGTGCCAGCAGTTACGTTAGGAGGGGGAGGACCTACGAGCAGTACTTC.

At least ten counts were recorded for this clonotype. CDR3 sequence reads: CASSSADHLNEQFF. Written as DNA, the CDR3 is TGCGCCAGCAGCTCAGCGGATCATCTCAATGAGCAGTTCTTC. The rearrangement links TRBV5-1 to TRBJ2-1, with a weak D call TRBD2 (5 bases). This CDR3 contains 14 residues. Trimming left V 3 bases short and J 6 bases short, with 13 bases between. Germline assignment: CDR1 SGHRS and CDR2 YFSETQ.

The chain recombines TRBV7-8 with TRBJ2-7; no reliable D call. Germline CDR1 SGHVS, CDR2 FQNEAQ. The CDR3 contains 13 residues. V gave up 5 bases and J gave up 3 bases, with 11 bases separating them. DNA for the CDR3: TGTGCCAGCAGCCTCGGTGAGATCTACGAGCAGTACTTC. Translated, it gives CASSLGEIYEQYF.

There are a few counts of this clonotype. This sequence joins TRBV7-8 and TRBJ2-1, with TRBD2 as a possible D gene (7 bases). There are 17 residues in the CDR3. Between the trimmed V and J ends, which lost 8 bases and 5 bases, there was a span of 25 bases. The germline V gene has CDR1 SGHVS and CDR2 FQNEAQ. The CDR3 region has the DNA TGTGCCAGCGGGCTTCATGGAGGGGGGGCTGGGGACAATGAGCAGTTCTTC. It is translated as CASGLHGGGAGDNEQFF.

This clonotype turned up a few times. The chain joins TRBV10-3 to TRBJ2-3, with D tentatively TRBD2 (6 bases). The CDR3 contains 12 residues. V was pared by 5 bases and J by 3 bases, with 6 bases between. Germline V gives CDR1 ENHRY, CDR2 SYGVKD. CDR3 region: CAISRETDTQYF. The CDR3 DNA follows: TGTGCCATCAGTCGGGAGACAGATACGCAGTATTTT.

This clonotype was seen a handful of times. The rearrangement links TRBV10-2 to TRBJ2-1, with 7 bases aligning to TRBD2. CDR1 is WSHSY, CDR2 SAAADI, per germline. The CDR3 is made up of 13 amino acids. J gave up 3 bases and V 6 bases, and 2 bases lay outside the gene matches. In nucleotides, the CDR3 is TGCGCCAGCAGGACTAGCTACTACAATGAGCAGTTCTTC. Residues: CASRTSYYNEQFF.

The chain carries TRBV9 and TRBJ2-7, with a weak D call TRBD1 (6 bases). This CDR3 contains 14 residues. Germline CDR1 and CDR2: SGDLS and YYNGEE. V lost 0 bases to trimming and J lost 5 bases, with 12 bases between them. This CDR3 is CASSVDLKGDEQYF. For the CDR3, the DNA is TGTGCCAGCAGCGTAGATCTAAAGGGGGACGAGCAGTACTTC. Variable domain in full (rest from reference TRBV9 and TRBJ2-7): DSGVTQTPKHLITATGQRVTLRCSPRSGDLSVYWYQQSLDQGLQFLIQYYNGEERAKGNILERFSAQQFPDLHSELNLSSLELGDSALYFCASSVDLKGDEQYFGPGTRLTVT.

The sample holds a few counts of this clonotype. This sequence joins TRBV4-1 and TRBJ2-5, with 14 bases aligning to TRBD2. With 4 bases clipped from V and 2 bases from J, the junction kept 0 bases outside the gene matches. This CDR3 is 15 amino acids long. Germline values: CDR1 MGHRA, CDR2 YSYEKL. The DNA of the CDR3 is TGCGCCAGCAGCCGGACTAGCGGGGGGCAAGAGACCCAGTACTTC. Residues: CASSRTSGGQETQYF.

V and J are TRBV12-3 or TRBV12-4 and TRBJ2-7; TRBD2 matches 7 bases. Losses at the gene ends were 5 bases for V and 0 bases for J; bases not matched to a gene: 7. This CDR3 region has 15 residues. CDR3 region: CASSPSGESSYEQYF. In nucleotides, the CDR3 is TGTGCCAGCAGTCCCAGCGGGGAGAGCTCCTACGAGCAGTACTTC.

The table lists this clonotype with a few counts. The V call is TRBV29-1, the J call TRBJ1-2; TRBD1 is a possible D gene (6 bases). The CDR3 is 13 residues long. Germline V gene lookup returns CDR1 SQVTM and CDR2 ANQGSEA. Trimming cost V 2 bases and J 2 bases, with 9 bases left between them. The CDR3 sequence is CSVELGGNYGYTF. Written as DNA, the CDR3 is TGCAGCGTTGAATTGGGGGGCAACTATGGCTACACCTTC.